The following is a T cell receptor beta chain sequence with its context. The data derive from a study of blood T cell repertoires in COVID-19. The germline V gene encodes CDR1 DFQATT and CDR2 SNEGSKA (reference sequence). There are 13 residues in the CDR3. V lost 5 bases and J lost 5, with 16 bases in between. Sequenced by immunoSEQ multiplex PCR; TCRdb stores in-frame clones only, minus some. The top ten clones hold roughly 9.7% of a sample with 35,000 to 45,000 clones, over 75% of them seen once. The sequencing input was peripheral blood. V gene TRBV20-1 combines with J gene TRBJ2-7; D may be TRBD2 (5 bases). The receptor was derived from a human donor in a cohort sampled during active COVID-19. CDR3 residues: CSAGGLSPNEQYF. The CDR3 region has the DNA TGCAGTGCTGGTGGACTGTCTCCTAACGAGCAGTACTTC.